The table lists the clone carrying this T cell receptor (beta chain) with a few counts. What it binds is not known. This entry belongs to a study of type 1 regulatory T cells. TCRdb processed the reads anew with MiXCR; each CDR3 protein has one entry. Of about 42,000 distinct CDR3 sequences listed, 9% to 15% are singletons. From germline, CDR1 is MDHEN and CDR2 SYDVKM. Deletions cut 4 bases from V and 6 bases from J, with 16 bases between. CDR3 length: 15 amino acids. What was sequenced was cultured non-Tr1 T cells, either the whole culture or a sorted T cell fraction (not recorded which). The receptor's source is a human donor in good health. The rearrangement links TRBV28 to TRBJ2-1; either TRBD1 or TRBD2 may fit D (5 bases each). This chain's CDR3 is CASSSPGATRNEQFF. In DNA, the CDR3 is TGTGCCAGCAGTTCGCCCGGGGCCACCCGCAATGAGCAGTTCTTC.